Listed below are T cell receptor beta chains from one sample, sequenced in a study of T cells in localized non-small cell lung cancer. The table came from immunoSEQ multiplex PCR; TCRdb's copy has only in-frame clones and leaves some out. The sample carries more than 30,000 clones, approximately 88% recorded once. The sample in question was peripheral blood mononuclear cells, obtained before any cancer treatment. These receptor sequences come from a woman aged 35 to 70 with stage III lung adenocarcinoma. CDR3s include the opening cysteine and the closing phenylalanine or tryptophan. Fields, in order: CDR3 protein, CDR3 DNA, V gene, clone size, CDR3 length, J gene, D gene. The D gene is left open where the match is weak. Rows give clone size only sometimes, using once, few, many, or a class for an expanded clone.

CDR3: CASSVDQGAGANVLTF; DNA: TGCGCCAGCAGCGTAGATCAGGGTGCTGGGGCCAACGTCCTGACTTTC; V: TRBV5-1; size: -; length: 16; J: TRBJ2-6; D: -
CDR3: CASSEGRRTEAFF; DNA: TGTGCCAGCAGCGAGGGCAGGCGGACTGAAGCTTTCTTT; V: TRBV28; size: few; length: 13; J: TRBJ1-1; D: -
CDR3: CASSEPPHTEAFF; DNA: TGTGCCAGCAGTGAACCGCCACACACTGAAGCTTTCTTT; V: TRBV27; size: once; length: 13; J: TRBJ1-1; D: -
CDR3: CASTRQGAGAFF; DNA: TGTGCCAGTACCAGACAGGGGGCAGGAGCTTTCTTT; V: TRBV19; size: -; length: 12; J: TRBJ1-1; D: TRBD1
CDR3: CASSWGQGVYEQYF; DNA: TGTGCCAGCAGTTGGGGACAGGGGGTCTACGAGCAGTACTTC; V: TRBV28; size: once; length: 14; J: TRBJ2-7; D: TRBD1
CDR3: CASSLYREAFF; DNA: TGTGCCAGCAGCCTGTACAGGGAAGCTTTCTTT; V: TRBV5-6; size: -; length: 11; J: TRBJ1-1; D: -
CDR3: CASRTIAGSSYEQYF; DNA: TGTGCCAGCAGGACCATAGCGGGGAGCTCCTACGAGCAGTACTTC; V: TRBV27; size: -; length: 15; J: TRBJ2-7; D: TRBD2
CDR3: CATSRAASMNTEAFF; DNA: TGTGCCACCAGCAGAGCGGCGAGCATGAACACTGAAGCTTTCTTT; V: TRBV15; size: -; length: 15; J: TRBJ1-1; D: -
CDR3: CASSVVAGITNEQFF; DNA: TGTGCCAGCAGCGTAGTAGCGGGGATTACCAATGAGCAGTTCTTC; V: TRBV9; size: once; length: 15; J: TRBJ2-1; D: TRBD2
CDR3: CASSQPRRLAGLNTGELFF; DNA: TGCGCCAGCAGCCAACCGCGCCGCCTAGCGGGGCTTAACACCGGGGAGCTGTTTTTT; V: TRBV4-1; size: once; length: 19; J: TRBJ2-2; D: TRBD2
CDR3: CASSTGQGGGNEQFF; DNA: TGTGCCAGTAGTACGGGACAGGGTGGGGGCAATGAGCAGTTCTTC; V: TRBV19; size: -; length: 15; J: TRBJ2-1; D: TRBD1
CDR3: CASSTPGNTIYF; DNA: TGTGCCAGTTCAACCCCTGGAAACACCATATATTTT; V: TRBV19; size: -; length: 12; J: TRBJ1-3; D: -
CDR3: CASSLRGVAEAFF; DNA: TGTGCCAGCAGCTTGCGTGGGGTGGCTGAAGCTTTCTTT; V: TRBV5-4; size: -; length: 13; J: TRBJ1-1; D: -
CDR3: CACWGDPREQYF; DNA: TGTGCCTGTTGGGGGGACCCCAGGGAGCAGTACTTC; V: TRBV30; size: -; length: 12; J: TRBJ2-7; D: -
CDR3: CASSLTGPPMQPQHF; DNA: TGCGCCAGCAGCTTGACAGGGCCCCCGATGCAGCCCCAGCATTTT; V: TRBV5-1; size: -; length: 15; J: TRBJ1-5; D: -
CDR3: CASSLRGGAGNYGYTF; DNA: TGTGCCAGCAGCTTGAGGGGGGGGGCCGGGAACTATGGCTACACCTTC; V: TRBV5-4; size: -; length: 16; J: TRBJ1-2; D: -
CDR3: CASSDWDRGRTEAFF; DNA: TGTGCCAGCAGCGACTGGGACAGGGGGCGGACTGAAGCTTTCTTT; V: TRBV5-4; size: few; length: 15; J: TRBJ1-1; D: TRBD1
CDR3: CATHSTGLAGELFF; DNA: TGTGCCACCCATAGTACAGGGTTGGCCGGGGAGCTGTTTTTT; V: TRBV2; size: -; length: 14; J: TRBJ2-2; D: -
CDR3: CASSLTAEQFF; DNA: TGTGCCAGCAGCTTGACTGCTGAGCAGTTCTTC; V: TRBV7-2; size: -; length: 11; J: TRBJ2-1; D: -
CDR3: CASSTRTGGTDTQYF; DNA: TGTGCCAGCAGTACCCGGACAGGGGGTACAGATACGCAGTATTTT; V: TRBV2; size: -; length: 15; J: TRBJ2-3; D: TRBD1
CDR3: CASSLGDNSPLHF; DNA: TGTGCCAGCAGCTTGGGGGACAATTCACCCCTCCACTTT; V: TRBV5-4; size: -; length: 13; J: TRBJ1-6; D: -
CDR3: CASSLSPGTINEQYF; DNA: TGTGCCAGCAGCTTATCCCCAGGGACAATTAACGAGCAGTACTTC; V: TRBV7-3; size: -; length: 15; J: TRBJ2-7; D: -
CDR3: CASSLEQGKVAFF; DNA: TGTGCCAGCAGTTTAGAACAGGGGAAGGTCGCTTTCTTT; V: TRBV28; size: few; length: 13; J: TRBJ1-1; D: TRBD1
CDR3: CASEQGNSGTQYF; DNA: TGTGCCAGCGAACAGGGGAATTCGGGGACCCAGTACTTC; V: TRBV6-1; size: once; length: 13; J: TRBJ2-5; D: TRBD1
CDR3: CASSSRAGGPGNEQFF; DNA: TGTGCCAGCAGCTCCAGAGCGGGAGGGCCCGGGAATGAGCAGTTCTTC; V: TRBV11-3; size: -; length: 16; J: TRBJ2-1; D: TRBD2
CDR3: CASSPTANTGELFF; DNA: TGTGCCAGCAGCCCGACAGCGAACACCGGGGAGCTGTTTTTT; V: TRBV5-6; size: -; length: 14; J: TRBJ2-2; D: -
CDR3: CAWSRAVNEKLFF; DNA: TGTGCCTGGAGTAGGGCAGTGAATGAAAAACTGTTTTTT; V: TRBV30; size: -; length: 13; J: TRBJ1-4; D: -
CDR3: CASSRGGGVDYGYTF; DNA: TGTGCCAGCAGCCGAGGCGGGGGGGTTGACTATGGCTACACCTTC; V: TRBV5-8; size: -; length: 15; J: TRBJ1-2; D: -
CDR3: CASRGLVYEQYF; DNA: TGTGCCAGCCGGGGACTAGTCTACGAGCAGTACTTC; V: TRBV6-1; size: once; length: 12; J: TRBJ2-7; D: TRBD2
CDR3: CASSPASGRGYQETQYF; DNA: TGTGCCAGCAGCCCAGCAAGCGGGAGGGGGTACCAAGAGACCCAGTACTTC; V: TRBV7-9; size: -; length: 17; J: TRBJ2-5; D: TRBD2
CDR3: CASSLARARGSSNQPQHF; DNA: TGTGCCAGCAGCTTGGCCAGAGCTCGGGGTTCGAGCAATCAGCCCCAGCATTTT; V: TRBV5-4; size: -; length: 18; J: TRBJ1-5; D: -
CDR3: CSVQAGGGSSGNTIYF; DNA: TGCAGCGTGCAAGCGGGGGGAGGGAGCTCTGGAAACACCATATATTTT; V: TRBV29-1; size: -; length: 16; J: TRBJ1-3; D: -
CDR3: CASSLGGLGTQYF; DNA: TGTGCCAGCAGTTTAGGGGGCCTCGGAACCCAGTACTTC; V: TRBV27; size: -; length: 13; J: TRBJ2-5; D: -
CDR3: CASSLDFPGGEQYF; DNA: TGTGCCAGCAGCTTAGATTTCCCAGGGGGCGAGCAGTACTTC; V: TRBV7-6; size: -; length: 14; J: TRBJ2-7; D: TRBD1
CDR3: CASSPLRDLTLAKNIQYF; DNA: TGTGCCAGCTCACCACTCCGAGACCTGACCCTAGCCAAAAACATTCAGTACTTC; V: TRBV18; size: -; length: 18; J: TRBJ2-4; D: -
CDR3: CASSPSSGANVLAF; DNA: TGTGCCAGCAGTCCCTCCTCTGGGGCCAACGTCCTGGCTTTC; V: TRBV25-1; size: -; length: 14; J: TRBJ2-6; D: -
CDR3: CASSMIQGADQPQHF; DNA: TGTGCCAGTAGCATGATCCAGGGCGCAGATCAGCCCCAGCATTTT; V: TRBV19; size: -; length: 15; J: TRBJ1-5; D: -
CDR3: CASSLRLSNQPQHF; DNA: TGTGCCAGCAGTCTTCGGTTGAGCAATCAGCCCCAGCATTTT; V: TRBV21-1; size: -; length: 14; J: TRBJ1-5; D: -
CDR3: CAWSVWVVRAGTEAFF; DNA: TGTGCCTGGAGTGTGTGGGTCGTCAGGGCGGGCACTGAAGCTTTCTTT; V: TRBV30; size: -; length: 16; J: TRBJ1-1; D: -
CDR3: CASSFTSVTDTQYF; DNA: TGTGCCAGCAGCTTTACGTCAGTCACAGATACGCAGTATTTT; V: TRBV7-3; size: few; length: 14; J: TRBJ2-3; D: -
CDR3: CASSGPGEVGNTIYF; DNA: TGTGCCAGCAGCGGACCCGGGGAGGTTGGAAACACCATATATTTT; V: TRBV5-6; size: -; length: 15; J: TRBJ1-3; D: -
CDR3: CASRLAGGTGELFF; DNA: TGTGCCAGCCGACTAGCGGGAGGCACCGGGGAGCTGTTTTTT; V: TRBV2; size: once; length: 14; J: TRBJ2-2; D: TRBD2
CDR3: CASSSPTSGGIDEQFF; DNA: TGTGCCAGTAGTTCTCCGACTAGCGGGGGGATTGATGAGCAGTTCTTC; V: TRBV19; size: -; length: 16; J: TRBJ2-1; D: TRBD2
CDR3: CASSKQGAGYEQYF; DNA: TGTGCCAGCAGCAAACAGGGGGCTGGGTACGAGCAGTACTTC; V: TRBV21-1; size: once; length: 14; J: TRBJ2-7; D: -
CDR3: CASSLVGETQYF; DNA: TGCGCCAGCAGCTTGGTAGGCGAGACCCAGTACTTC; V: TRBV5-1; size: -; length: 12; J: TRBJ2-5; D: -
CDR3: CASTPGTGADIQYF; DNA: TGTGCCAGCACCCCCGGGACAGGGGCGGACATTCAGTACTTC; V: TRBV6-1; size: -; length: 14; J: TRBJ2-4; D: TRBD1
CDR3: CASSPRTGDYGYTF; DNA: TGTGCCAGCAGCCCTCGGACAGGGGACTATGGCTACACCTTC; V: TRBV9; size: -; length: 14; J: TRBJ1-2; D: TRBD1
CDR3: CAISPLGDYGYTF; DNA: TGTGCCATCAGTCCTTTGGGGGACTATGGCTACACCTTC; V: TRBV10-3; size: -; length: 13; J: TRBJ1-2; D: -
CDR3: CASSSKTGTSYNEQFF; DNA: TGTGCCAGCAGTTCGAAAACCGGGACCTCCTACAATGAGCAGTTCTTC; V: TRBV27; size: -; length: 16; J: TRBJ2-1; D: -
CDR3: CASSFGRTAYEQYF; DNA: TGTGCCAGCAGCTTTGGTCGGACGGCTTACGAGCAGTACTTC; V: TRBV7-2; size: -; length: 14; J: TRBJ2-7; D: -
CDR3: CATSRDLAGGSGYNEQFF; DNA: TGCGCCACCAGCAGAGATCTAGCGGGGGGGTCGGGTTACAATGAGCAGTTCTTC; V: TRBV15; size: once; length: 18; J: TRBJ2-1; D: TRBD2
CDR3: CASSSNGGQPQHF; DNA: TGTGCCAGCAGCTCCAACGGGGGCCAGCCCCAGCATTTT; V: TRBV7-2; size: once; length: 13; J: TRBJ1-5; D: -
CDR3: CASSSRGGTSVSYNEQFF; DNA: TGTGCCAGCAGCTCTCGGGGGGGGACTAGCGTCTCCTACAATGAGCAGTTCTTC; V: TRBV7-6; size: -; length: 18; J: TRBJ2-1; D: TRBD2
CDR3: CASSSRGVAGVGNEQFF; DNA: TGTGCCAGTAGTTCCCGGGGCGTAGCGGGAGTAGGTAATGAGCAGTTCTTC; V: TRBV19; size: once; length: 17; J: TRBJ2-1; D: TRBD2
CDR3: CASSLSGPVLPEQFF; DNA: TGTGCCAGCTCTCTGAGCGGGCCCGTGCTTCCGGAGCAGTTCTTC; V: TRBV18; size: -; length: 15; J: TRBJ2-1; D: -
CDR3: CASSSRGGTGELFF; DNA: TGTGCCAGTAGTTCCCGGGGAGGAACCGGGGAGCTGTTTTTT; V: TRBV19; size: -; length: 14; J: TRBJ2-2; D: -
CDR3: CASSINAGGANYGYTF; DNA: TGTGCCAGCTCAATAAATGCGGGGGGCGCTAACTATGGCTACACCTTC; V: TRBV18; size: -; length: 16; J: TRBJ1-2; D: -
CDR3: CASSQGGTVFGANVLTF; DNA: TGCGCCAGCAGCCAAGGCGGCACCGTTTTTGGGGCCAACGTCCTGACTTTC; V: TRBV4-3; size: few; length: 17; J: TRBJ2-6; D: -
CDR3: CASSTTSGVTYEQYF; DNA: TGTGCCAGCAGCACCACCTCCGGGGTGACCTACGAGCAGTACTTC; V: TRBV6-5; size: -; length: 15; J: TRBJ2-7; D: -